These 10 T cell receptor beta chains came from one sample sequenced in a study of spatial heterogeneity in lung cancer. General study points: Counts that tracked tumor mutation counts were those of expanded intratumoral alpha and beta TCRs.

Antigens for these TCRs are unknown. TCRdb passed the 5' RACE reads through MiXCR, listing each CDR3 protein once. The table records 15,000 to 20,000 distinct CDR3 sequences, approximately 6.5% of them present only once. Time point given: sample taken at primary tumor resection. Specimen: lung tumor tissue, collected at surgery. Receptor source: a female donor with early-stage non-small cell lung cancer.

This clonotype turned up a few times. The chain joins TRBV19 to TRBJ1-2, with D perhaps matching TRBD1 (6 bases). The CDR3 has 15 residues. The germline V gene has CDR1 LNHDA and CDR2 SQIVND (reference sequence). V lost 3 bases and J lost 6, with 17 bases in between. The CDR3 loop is CASSIRGQEEDGYTF. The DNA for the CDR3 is TGTGCCAGTAGTATCAGGGGACAAGAGGAGGATGGCTACACCTTC.

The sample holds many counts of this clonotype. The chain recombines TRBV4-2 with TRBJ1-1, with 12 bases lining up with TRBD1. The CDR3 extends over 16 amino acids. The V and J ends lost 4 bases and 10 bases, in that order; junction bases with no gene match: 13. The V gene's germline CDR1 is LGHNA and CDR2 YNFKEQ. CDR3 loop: CASSREGSGTGGRAFF. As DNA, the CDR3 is TGTGCCAGCAGCCGGGAGGGCTCCGGGACAGGGGGCAGAGCTTTCTTT.

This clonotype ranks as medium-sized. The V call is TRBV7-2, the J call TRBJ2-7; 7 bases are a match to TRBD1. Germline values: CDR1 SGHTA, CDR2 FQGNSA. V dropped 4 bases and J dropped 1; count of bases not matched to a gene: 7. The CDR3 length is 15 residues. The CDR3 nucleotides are TGTGCCAGCAGCTCAGCCGGGACAGAGTCCTACGAGCAGTACTTC. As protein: CASSSAGTESYEQYF. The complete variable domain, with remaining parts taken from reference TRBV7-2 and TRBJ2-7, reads GAGVSQSPSNKVTEKGKDVELRCDPISGHTALYWYRQSLGQGLEFLIYFQGNSAPDKSGLPSDRFSAERTGGSVSTLTIQRTQQEDSAVYLCASSSAGTESYEQYFGPGTRLTVT.

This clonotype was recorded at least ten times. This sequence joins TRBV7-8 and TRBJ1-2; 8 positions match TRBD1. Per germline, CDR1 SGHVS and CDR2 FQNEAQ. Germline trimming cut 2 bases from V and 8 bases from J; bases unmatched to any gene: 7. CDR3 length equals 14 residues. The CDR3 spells CASSLLDRGAGYTF. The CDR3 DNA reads TGTGCCAGCAGCTTATTAGACAGGGGTGCGGGCTACACCTTC.

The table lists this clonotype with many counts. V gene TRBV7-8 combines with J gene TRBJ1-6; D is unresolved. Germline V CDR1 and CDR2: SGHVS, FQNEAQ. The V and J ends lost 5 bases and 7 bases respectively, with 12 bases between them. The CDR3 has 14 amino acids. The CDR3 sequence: CASSPDGRNSPLHF. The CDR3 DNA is TGTGCCAGCAGCCCCGACGGGCGAAATTCACCCCTCCACTTT.

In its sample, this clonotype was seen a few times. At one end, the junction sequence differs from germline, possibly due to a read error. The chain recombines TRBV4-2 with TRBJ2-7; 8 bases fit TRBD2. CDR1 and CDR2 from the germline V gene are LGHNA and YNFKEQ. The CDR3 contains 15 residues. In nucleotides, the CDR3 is TGTGACAGCAGCCAAGATCTCCCTAGAGCGGGGGCCCTATACTTC. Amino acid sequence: CDSSQDLPRAGALYF.

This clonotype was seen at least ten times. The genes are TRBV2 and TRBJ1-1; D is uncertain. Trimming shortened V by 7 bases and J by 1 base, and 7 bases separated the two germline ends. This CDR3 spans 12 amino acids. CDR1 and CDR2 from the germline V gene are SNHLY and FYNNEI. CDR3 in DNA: TGTGCCAGCATGCGGGGGAACACTGAAGCTTTCTTT. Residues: CASMRGNTEAFF.

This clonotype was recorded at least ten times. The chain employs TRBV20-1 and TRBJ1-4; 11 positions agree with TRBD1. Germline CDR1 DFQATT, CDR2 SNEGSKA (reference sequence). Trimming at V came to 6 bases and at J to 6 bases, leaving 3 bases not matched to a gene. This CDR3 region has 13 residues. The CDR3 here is CSAWTGGDEKLFF. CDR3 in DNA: TGCAGTGCGTGGACAGGGGGCGATGAAAAACTGTTTTTT.

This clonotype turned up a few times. CDR3 amino acids: CASSLRDDNEQFF. CDR3 DNA sequence: TGTGCCAGCAGCTTACGGGACGACAATGAGCAGTTCTTC. The chain carries TRBV7-3 and TRBJ2-1; D may match TRBD1 or TRBD2 (5 bases each). Trimming took 2 bases from V and 5 from J, leaving 7 bases between them. The CDR3 has 13 amino acids. Germline CDR1 reads SGHTA; CDR2 reads FQGTGA.

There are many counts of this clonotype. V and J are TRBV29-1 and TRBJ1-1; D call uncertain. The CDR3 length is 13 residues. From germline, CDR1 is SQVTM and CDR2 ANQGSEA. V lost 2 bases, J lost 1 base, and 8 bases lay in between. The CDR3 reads CSVEPGTNTEAFF. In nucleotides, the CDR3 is TGCAGCGTTGAACCGGGCACGAACACTGAAGCTTTCTTT.